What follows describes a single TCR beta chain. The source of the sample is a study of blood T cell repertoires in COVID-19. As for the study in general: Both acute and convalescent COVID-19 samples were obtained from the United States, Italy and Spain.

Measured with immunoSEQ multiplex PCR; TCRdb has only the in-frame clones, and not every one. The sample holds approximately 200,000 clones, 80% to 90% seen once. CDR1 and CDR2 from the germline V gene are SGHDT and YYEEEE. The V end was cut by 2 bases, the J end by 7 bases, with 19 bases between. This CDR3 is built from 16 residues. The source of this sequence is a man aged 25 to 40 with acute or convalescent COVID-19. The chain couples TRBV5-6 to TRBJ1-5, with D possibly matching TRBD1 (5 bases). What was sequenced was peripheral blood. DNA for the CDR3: TGTGCCAGCAGCTTTCCACTCGCAGGGATGTGCCAGCCCCAGCATTTT. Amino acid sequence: CASSFPLAGMCQPQHF.